Below are 26 T cell receptor beta chains sequenced from a single sample in a study of blood T cell repertoires in COVID-19. Assay used: immunoSEQ multiplex PCR; TCRdb lists only in-frame clones, some missing. The top ten hold around 3.9% of the sample, which has around 92,000 clones, roughly 70% seen once. The specimen sequenced was peripheral blood. The source is an older man with COVID-19, enrolled during active disease.

In its sample, this clone was seen a few times. The chain has TRBV11-3 and TRBJ2-7; D unresolved. V shed 0 bases and J shed 10 bases, with 13 bases lying between them. CDR1 and CDR2 from the germline V gene are SGHNT and YENEEA. The CDR3 totals 13 residues. The CDR3 loop is CASSLEPTARQYF. DNA of the CDR3: TGTGCCAGCAGCTTAGAACCCACTGCGCGCCAGTACTTC.

The chain's CDR3 is CASSLGRPQGTQYF. In DNA form, the CDR3 reads TGTGCCAGCAGCTTAGGACGGCCTCAGGGGACCCAGTACTTC. V usage is TRBV11-2 and J usage is TRBJ2-5, with a weak D call TRBD1 (5 bases). The V end was cut by 1 base, the J end by 7 bases, with 13 bases between. Germline V gene sequence: CDR1 SGHAT, CDR2 FQNNGV. The CDR3 has 14 residues.

This chain links TRBV7-2 with TRBJ2-7; D not certain. Germline V gene data show CDR1 as SGHTA and CDR2 as FQGNSA. V dropped 0 bases and J dropped 0 bases, with 6 bases sitting between them. The CDR3 totals 14 residues. The CDR3 DNA follows: TGTGCCAGCAGCTTAGCCTCGAGCTCCTACGAGCAGTACTTC. It translates to CASSLASSSYEQYF.

The sample holds a few counts of this clone. V gene TRBV5-1 combines with J gene TRBJ2-7; no firm D call. CDR1 and CDR2 (germline): SGHRS, YFSETQ. The CDR3 contains 11 residues. The V end lost 3 bases, the J end lost 6 bases, and 7 bases lay between the germline ends. CDR3 region: CASSSGGEQYF. CDR3 bases: TGCGCCAGCAGCTCCGGCGGCGAGCAGTACTTC.

The chain employs TRBV5-6 and TRBJ1-3, with TRBD1 identical over 8 bases. V was clipped by 1 base and J by 4 bases; unmatched bases: 4. From germline, CDR1 is SGHDT and CDR2 YYEEEE. This CDR3 spans 15 amino acids. The CDR3 DNA follows: TGTGCCAGCAGCTTGACAGGGGGTTCCGGAAACACCATATATTTT. Amino acid sequence: CASSLTGGSGNTIYF. The full variable domain, with the rest looked up from reference TRBV5-6 and TRBJ1-3, is DAGVTQSPTHLIKTRGQQVTLRCSPKSGHDTVSWYQQALGQGPQFIFQYYEEEERQRGNFPDRFSGHQFPNYSSELNVNALLLGDSALYLCASSLTGGSGNTIYFGEGSWLTVV.

The chain carries TRBV28 and TRBJ2-1, with 7 bases matching TRBD2. The germline gives CDR1 MDHEN, CDR2 SYDVKM. Trimming at V came to 7 bases and at J to 8 bases, leaving 17 bases not matched to a gene. The CDR3 spans 16 residues. In nucleotides, the CDR3 is TGTGCCAGCAACCCACCAGCGACTAGCTTGGCCGATGAGCAGTTCTTC. Protein: CASNPPATSLADEQFF.

The chain links TRBV30 to TRBJ1-3; D might be TRBD1 (5 bases). The ends were cut back, 3 bases at V and 6 bases at J, with 12 bases in the middle. The CDR3 length is 13 residues. Germline CDR1 GTSNPN, CDR2 SVGIG (reference sequence). CDR3 in DNA: TGTGCCTGGAGAATAGGGGTCGAAAACACCATATATTTT. The encoded protein is CAWRIGVENTIYF.

This chain links TRBV5-1 with TRBJ2-7; 10 nucleotides agree with TRBD1. Per the germline V gene, CDR1 is SGHRS and CDR2 is YFSETQ. Trimming cost V 4 bases and J 3 bases; bases outside gene matches: 7. The CDR3 is 15 amino acids. The CDR3 spells CASSPGGTGVYEQYF. The CDR3 nucleotides read TGCGCCAGCAGCCCGGGGGGGACAGGGGTCTACGAGCAGTACTTC.

This clone appeared once. The V gene is TRBV4-3, the J gene TRBJ1-2; tentative D call: TRBD1 (6 bases). Trimming took 4 bases from V and 3 from J, leaving 15 bases between them. Germline assignment: CDR1 LGHNA and CDR2 YSLEER. The CDR3 sequence is 15 residues long. The DNA of the CDR3 is TGCGCCAGCAGCCCCCGGACAGCCCTTGACTATGGCTACACCTTC. Translation: CASSPRTALDYGYTF.

The chain employs TRBV27 and TRBJ2-1, with TRBD2 identical over 7 bases. V dropped 5 bases and J dropped 3; count of bases not matched to a gene: 4. This CDR3 has 14 residues. Germline loops: CDR1 MNHEY, CDR2 SMNVEV (reference sequence). The CDR3: CASSRGGSYNEQFF. CDR3 DNA sequence: TGTGCCAGCAGTCGGGGCGGGAGCTACAATGAGCAGTTCTTC.

This chain connects TRBV2 to TRBJ1-2; D gene uncertain. Germline loops: CDR1 SNHLY, CDR2 FYNNEI. There are 14 residues in the CDR3. V was cut by 8 bases and J by 0 bases, with 13 bases left in between. The DNA for the CDR3 is TGTGCCAGCTTATCCGAGATAGCTAACTATGGCTACACCTTC. This codes for CASLSEIANYGYTF.

V and J are TRBV4-2 and TRBJ2-5; 9 nucleotides line up with TRBD2. The CDR3 extends over 15 amino acids. V gave up 6 bases and J gave up 6 bases; unmatched junction bases: 11. Germline V gene lookup returns CDR1 LGHNA and CDR2 YNFKEQ. The CDR3 DNA follows: TGTGCCAGCAGTCCCGAGGCTAGCGGGAAACAGACCCAGTACTTC. Amino acid sequence: CASSPEASGKQTQYF.

The CDR3 spells CASSPASNEQFF. The DNA for the CDR3 is TGTGCCAGCAGCCCCGCGAGCAATGAGCAGTTCTTC. The chain carries TRBV7-2 and TRBJ2-1; no clear D gene. V lost 5 bases to trimming and J lost 6 bases, with 8 bases between them. The CDR3 has 12 residues. From germline, CDR1 is SGHTA and CDR2 FQGNSA. Combining the CDR3 with reference TRBV7-2 and TRBJ2-1 gives the whole variable domain GAGVSQSPSNKVTEKGKDVELRCDPISGHTALYWYRQSLGQGLEFLIYFQGNSAPDKSGLPSDRFSAERTGGSVSTLTIQRTQQEDSAVYLCASSPASNEQFFGPGTRLTVL.

The CDR3 coding sequence is TGTGCCAGCAGCTTAGGTACAGCAGAGACCCAGTACTTC. Its protein is CASSLGTAETQYF. The rearrangement uses TRBV7-9 and TRBJ2-5; D not resolved. Between the trimmed V and J ends, which lost 1 base and 4 bases, there was a span of 7 bases. Germline CDR1 SEHNR, CDR2 FQNEAQ (reference sequence). The CDR3 runs 13 residues.

This chain joins TRBV7-9 and TRBJ1-1; D unresolved. V shed 8 bases and J shed 4 bases, with 14 bases lying between them. Germline V gene data show CDR1 as SEHNR and CDR2 as FQNEAQ (reference sequence). The length of the CDR3 is 13 residues. The CDR3 spells CASLLGFGTEAFF. The CDR3 DNA is TGTGCCAGCTTACTAGGGTTTGGCACTGAAGCTTTCTTT.

J is TRBJ2-7 and V is TRBV28, with D possibly matching TRBD2 (6 bases). Looked up from germline, CDR1 is MDHEN and CDR2 is SYDVKM. V lost 3 bases to trimming and J lost 1 base, with 10 bases between them. CDR3 length: 14 amino acids. This chain's CDR3 is CASSLQGGSYEQYF. The CDR3 DNA follows: TGTGCCAGCAGTTTGCAGGGAGGTTCCTACGAGCAGTACTTC.

The chain links TRBV13 to TRBJ2-3; D gene ambiguous. From germline, CDR1 is PRHDT and CDR2 FYEKMQ (reference sequence). V dropped 2 bases and J dropped 2 bases, with 17 bases sitting between them. The CDR3 runs 17 residues. The CDR3 sequence: CASSLRLDGGNTDTQYF. The DNA of the CDR3 is TGTGCCAGCAGCTTACGGCTTGACGGCGGAAACACAGATACGCAGTATTTT.

The chain links TRBV18 to TRBJ2-7, with 8 nucleotides matching TRBD1. CDR1 and CDR2 from the germline V gene are KGHSH and LQKENI. V trimming: 2 bases; J trimming: 5 bases; junction bases outside the gene matches: 5. The CDR3 is made up of 14 amino acids. The chain's CDR3 is CASSPVTGVNEQYF. The CDR3 DNA reads as TGTGCCAGCTCACCAGTGACAGGGGTGAACGAGCAGTACTTC.

This chain connects TRBV28 to TRBJ1-2; 7 bases align to TRBD1. J was trimmed by 4 bases and V by 2 bases; bases with no gene match: 4. The CDR3 is made up of 14 amino acids. The V gene's germline CDR1 is MDHEN and CDR2 SYDVKM. DNA of the CDR3: TGTGCCAGCAGTTTAATCAGACAGGGCTATGGCTACACCTTC. Translated, it gives CASSLIRQGYGYTF.

This clone was observed once. CDR3 sequence reads: CASSLPRVRGGGYTF. In nucleotides, the CDR3 is TGTGCCAGCAGTTTACCCAGAGTTCGGGGGGGCGGCTACACCTTC. The chain is built from TRBV28 and TRBJ1-2, with D tentatively TRBD1 (6 bases). Germline lookup yields CDR1 MDHEN and CDR2 SYDVKM. V gave up 2 bases and J gave up 8 bases, with 18 bases separating them. CDR3 size: 15 residues.

This chain links TRBV9 with TRBJ1-6; D is undetermined. Trimming left V 0 bases short and J 4 bases short, with 8 bases between. The CDR3 is 15 amino acids. Germline V gene sequence: CDR1 SGDLS, CDR2 YYNGEE. In DNA, the CDR3 is TGTGCCAGCAGCGTAGATCCGGGATATAATTCACCCCTCCACTTT. It specifies CASSVDPGYNSPLHF.

The CDR3 bases are TGCGCCAGCAGCCAAGATAACAGGGGCATCGCTTTCTTT. This sequence encodes CASSQDNRGIAFF. V is TRBV4-3 and J is TRBJ1-1, with 7 bases lining up with TRBD1. Trimming removed 0 bases from V and 11 bases from J; junction bases left unmatched: 6. The length of the CDR3 is 13 residues. CDR1 and CDR2 from the germline V gene are LGHNA and YSLEER.

This clone occurred once. The rearrangement links TRBV7-2 to TRBJ2-3; possibly TRBD2 for D (6 bases). This CDR3 contains 15 residues. The ends were cut back, 5 bases at V and 1 base at J, with 13 bases in the middle. Germline V gene sequence: CDR1 SGHTA, CDR2 FQGNSA. The CDR3 here is CASSRGGIGTDTQYF. As DNA, the CDR3 is TGTGCCAGCAGCCGGGGCGGGATTGGCACAGATACGCAGTATTTT.

The chain combines TRBV7-9 with TRBJ2-7; 7 nucleotides align to TRBD1. The CDR3 length is 19 residues. Per germline, CDR1 SEHNR and CDR2 FQNEAQ (reference sequence). V shed 4 bases and J 4 bases; nucleotides not matched to a gene: 22. The CDR3 is CASSSPTGYARGARYEQYF. The CDR3 bases are TGTGCCAGCAGCTCGCCGACAGGGTATGCACGGGGTGCCCGTTACGAGCAGTACTTC.

This clone occurred a few times. The chain carries TRBV14 and TRBJ1-1; maybe TRBD1 (5 bases). The V end lost 4 bases, the J end lost 5 bases, and 17 bases lay between the germline ends. The CDR3 is 15 residues long. The V gene's germline CDR1 is SGHDN and CDR2 FVKESK. The CDR3 DNA follows: TGTGCCAGCAGCCCCCCCCGGGGGTTGAGAACTGAAGCTTTCTTT. Amino acid sequence: CASSPPRGLRTEAFF.

Concerning this clone: This sample also contains other DNA sequences that code for the same CDR3. The rearrangement links TRBV2 to TRBJ2-1, with 8 bases matching TRBD2. Germline V lookup: CDR1 SNHLY, CDR2 FYNNEI. The CDR3 length is 13 residues. The junction had 3 bases not matched to a gene; V was cut back by 6 bases and J by 5 bases. CDR3 protein: CASRLAGNNEQFF. CDR3 DNA: TGTGCCAGCAGGTTAGCGGGAAACAATGAGCAGTTCTTC.